The 6 T cell receptor beta chains presented below share a single source sample, sequenced in a study of vaccination and CD4 T cells after COVID-19 (dated by TCRdb to 2022 to 2024). For these receptors, no antigen is known. The time point label corresponds to: late sampling 161 to 241 days after vaccination in a few convalescent patients. The treatment or condition label corresponds to: roughly 11-day PBMC culture with coronavirus spike peptide pools or control peptides (ViraFEST assay). Library preparation was by PCR. The reads were generated on an Illumina iSeq 100. At the Johns Hopkins FTIC core, DNA from the cultured CD4+ T cells underwent TCR sequencing with the Oncomine TCR Beta short-read assay. TCRdb ran its own pipeline on the public reads, namely fastp trimming at Q25 and MiXCR clone calling, and kept in-frame beta chains. Each entry is one CDR3 protein sequence, shown with its most common DNA and genes. This sample comprises about 30,000 distinct CDR3 sequences, 36% of them detected only once. The ten largest clones take up 3% to 4% of the sample.

Source: CD4+ T cells from blood, cultured in vitro, taken about 7 months after SARS-CoV-2 vaccination. The receptors derive from a human donor who had recovered from COVID-19.

This sequence joins TRBV6-4 and TRBJ2-1; a possible D gene is TRBD2 (6 bases). CDR3 size: 15 residues. From germline, CDR1 is MRHNA and CDR2 SNTAGT. Trimming left V 4 bases short and J 6 bases short, with 16 bases between. The CDR3 DNA sequence: TGTGCCAGCAGTGGTTCGGGAGTATCTTCCAATGAGCAGTTCTTC. Residues: CASSGSGVSSNEQFF.

V gene TRBV25-1 combines with J gene TRBJ2-2, with TRBD2 matching 9 bases. Germline CDR1 MGHDK, CDR2 SYGVNS. The CDR3 is 17 amino acids. V trimming: 5 bases; J trimming: 5 bases; junction bases outside the gene matches: 12. The DNA of the CDR3 is TGTGCCAGCAGTCCCCCCTCTAGCGGGACAAAGACCGGGGAGCTGTTTTTT. Its translation: CASSPPSSGTKTGELFF.

This clonotype was picked up a small number of times. The chain joins TRBV10-3 to TRBJ2-1, with TRBD2 as a possible D gene (6 bases). This CDR3 is built from 15 residues. CDR1 and CDR2 (germline): ENHRY, SYGVKD. Trimming took off 7 bases at V and 3 bases at J, with 16 bases between the two ends. This CDR3 is CAITRTNIDYNEQFF. CDR3 in DNA: TGTGCCATCACCCGGACTAATATCGACTACAATGAGCAGTTCTTC.

The V call is TRBV7-9, the J call TRBJ1-5; D might be TRBD1 (6 bases). CDR1 is SEHNR and CDR2 is FQNEAQ in the germline V gene (reference sequence). The CDR3 spans 16 residues. Trimming cost V 5 bases and J 5 bases, with 19 bases left between them. The CDR3 spells CASSTRQAPLHQPQHF. DNA for the CDR3: TGTGCCAGCAGCACGAGACAGGCCCCCTTGCATCAGCCCCAGCATTTT.

The rearrangement links TRBV6-1 to TRBJ1-1, with D possibly TRBD1 on 6 matching bases. CDR3 length equals 13 residues. Trimming removed 8 bases from V and 1 base from J, with 11 bases in between. The germline gives CDR1 MNHNS, CDR2 SASEGT. The CDR3 is CASGWGRNTEAFF. CDR3 bases: TGTGCCAGCGGGTGGGGGCGGAACACTGAAGCTTTCTTT.

V gene TRBV28 combines with J gene TRBJ2-7; 11 bases align to TRBD2. J lost 3 bases, V lost 2 bases, and 15 bases had no gene match. The CDR3 is made up of 19 amino acids. Germline CDR1 reads MDHEN; CDR2 reads SYDVKM. In nucleotides, the CDR3 is TGTGCCAGCAGTTTAGCTGCGGGACTAGCGGCCCGCCGACTCTACGAGCAGTACTTC. Its translation is CASSLAAGLAARRLYEQYF.